The rows below give T cell receptor beta chains drawn from one sample of a study of T cells in Graves' hyperthyroidism and ophthalmopathy. A single record per CDR3 protein comes from TCRdb applying MiXCR to the multiplex PCR reads. The sample holds fewer than 700,000 distinct CDR3 sequences; about 15% are singletons and the top ten take 17%. The sequencing sample was made of blood. These receptors all stem from a woman under 30 with Graves' ophthalmopathy. Both conserved end residues are part of each CDR3. A D gene is named only where the DNA matches it firmly. Some rows mark clone size as missing; the rest say once, few, many or name a class of expanded clone.

J gene	clone size	D gene	V gene	CDR3 DNA	CDR3 protein
TRBJ2-1	NA	TRBD2	TRBV27	TGTGCCAGCAGTTTAAATGGGGACTACCTCACTTACAATGAGCAGTTCTTC	CASSLNGDYLTYNEQFF
TRBJ1-1	NA	NA	TRBV19	TGTGCCAGTAGTCCGAGCAGGATTCGCAACACTGAAGCTTTCTTT	CASSPSRIRNTEAFF
TRBJ2-7	many	NA	TRBV28	TGTGCCAGCAGTTTTAGCGGTAGGAGCTCCTACGAGCAGTACTTC	CASSFSGRSSYEQYF
TRBJ1-5	NA	TRBD1	TRBV20-1	TGCAGTGTCATTGGGACAGGGACTATGCAGCCCCAGCATTTT	CSVIGTGTMQPQHF
TRBJ2-3	many	NA	TRBV9	TGTGCCAGCAGCGTGAACACAGATACGCAGTATTTT	CASSVNTDTQYF
TRBJ1-1	many	NA	TRBV5-1	TGCGCCAGCAGCTGGGGAATGGAAAGGGCTGAAGCTTTCTTT	CASSWGMERAEAFF
TRBJ2-3	many	TRBD1	TRBV27	TGTGCCAGCACCTCCTACGGGACAGGGGCCTGGGATACGCAGTATTTT	CASTSYGTGAWDTQYF
TRBJ2-1	NA	TRBD2	TRBV20-1	TGCAGTGCTAGGACTAGCGGGGGAGTCCTTAAATCTGAGTATGAGCAGTTCTTC	CSARTSGGVLKSEYEQFF
TRBJ2-4	NA	NA	TRBV13	TGTGCCAGCAGCTGGGAACAGGGCGGCAAAAACATTCAGTACTTC	CASSWEQGGKNIQYF
TRBJ1-5	few	NA	TRBV29-1	TGCAGCGTTAGTAGGGGAACCTCCAATCAGCCCCAGCATTTT	CSVSRGTSNQPQHF
TRBJ2-1	NA	TRBD2	TRBV4-1	TGCGCCAGCAGCCCCGGGGGACTCGCGGGGGGGCCGGGTGAGCAGTTCTTC	CASSPGGLAGGPGEQFF
TRBJ1-1	many	NA	TRBV3-1	TGTGCCAGCAGCCAAGGGCGGGTACCGAAAGCTTTCTTT	CASSQGRVPKAFF
TRBJ1-4	NA	NA	TRBV19	TGTGCCAGTAGTATCCGGGGGGTAGAAGAAAAACTGTTTTTT	CASSIRGVEEKLFF
TRBJ1-1	NA	NA	TRBV5-5	TGTGCCAGCAGGAGACTGTTGAACACTGAAGCTTTCTTT	CASRRLLNTEAFF
TRBJ2-7	few	NA	TRBV28	TGTGCCAGCAGAGGAGGGGCCTTCTACGAGCAGTACTTC	CASRGGAFYEQYF
TRBJ1-4	NA	NA	TRBV4-3	TGCGCCAGCAGCCAAAGTGGGAGTAGGACTAATGAAAAACTGTTTTTT	CASSQSGSRTNEKLFF
TRBJ2-1	NA	NA	TRBV4-1	TGCGCCAGCAGCCAAGATGGGGGGGCGAAATACAATGAGCAGTTCTTC	CASSQDGGAKYNEQFF
TRBJ2-1	many	TRBD1	TRBV30	TGTGCCTGGAGTGGGGGGAAAGGGGGCAGGGATGAGCAGTTCTTC	CAWSGGKGGRDEQFF